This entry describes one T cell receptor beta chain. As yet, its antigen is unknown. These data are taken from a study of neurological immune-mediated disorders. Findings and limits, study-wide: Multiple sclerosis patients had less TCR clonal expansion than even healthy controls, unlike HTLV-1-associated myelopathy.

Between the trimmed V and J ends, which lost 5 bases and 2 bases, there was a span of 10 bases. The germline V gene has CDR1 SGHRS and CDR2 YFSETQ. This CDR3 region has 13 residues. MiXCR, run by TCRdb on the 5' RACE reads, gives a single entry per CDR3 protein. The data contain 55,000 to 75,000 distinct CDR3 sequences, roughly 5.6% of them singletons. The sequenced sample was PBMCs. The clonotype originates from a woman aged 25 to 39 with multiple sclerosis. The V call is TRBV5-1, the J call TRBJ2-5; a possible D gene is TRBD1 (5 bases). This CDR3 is CASRRQTQETQYF. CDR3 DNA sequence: TGCGCCAGCAGGAGACAGACACAAGAGACCCAGTACTTC.